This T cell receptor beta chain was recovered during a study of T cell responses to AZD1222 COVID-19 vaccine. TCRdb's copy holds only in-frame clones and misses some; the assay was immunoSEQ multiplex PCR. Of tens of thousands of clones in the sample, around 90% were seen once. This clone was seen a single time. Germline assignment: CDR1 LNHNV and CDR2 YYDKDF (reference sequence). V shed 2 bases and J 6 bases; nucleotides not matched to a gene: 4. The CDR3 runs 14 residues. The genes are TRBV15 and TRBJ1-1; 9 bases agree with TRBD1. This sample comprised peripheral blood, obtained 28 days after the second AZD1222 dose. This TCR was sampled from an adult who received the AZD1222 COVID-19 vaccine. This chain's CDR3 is CATSRSQGAAEAFF. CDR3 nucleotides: TGTGCCACCAGCAGATCACAGGGGGCTGCTGAAGCTTTCTTT.